This entry features one TCR beta chain sequence. Via MiXCR, TCRdb re-called the RT-PCR reads, giving one row per CDR3 protein. The sample contains about 160,000 distinct CDR3 sequences, 24% of which appear only once. The germline V gene encodes CDR1 DFQATT and CDR2 SNEGSKA (reference sequence). V was pared by 0 bases and J by 2 bases, with 6 bases of the junction left unmatched. The CDR3 has 16 amino acids. This record comes from a study of patients and donors after allogeneic stem cell transplantation. This clonotype was obtained from a human donor who was either an allogeneic HSCT recipient or a stem cell or donor lymphocyte infusion donor (not recorded which). It is not recorded whose cells these are; they may come from a transplant donor. J is TRBJ2-1 and V is TRBV20-1; 8 bases fit TRBD1. Input material: blood, either unsorted or a sorted T cell fraction (not recorded which). The CDR3 DNA reads as TGCAGTGCTAGAGACCGGGACAGGAAGACCTACAATGAGCAGTTCTTC. Translating it yields CSARDRDRKTYNEQFF.